Each of the 17 T cell receptor beta chains below was sequenced from the same sample in a study of T-cell reconstitution after alpha-beta-depleted transplantation in children. For TCRbeta, the library was prepared with unique molecular identifiers. TCRdb analysed the PCR reads with MiXCR anew, one entry per CDR3 protein. The sample lists fewer than 350,000 distinct CDR3 sequences, under 14% occurring once. Specimen: peripheral blood, collected 180 days after TCRalphabeta/CD19-depleted stem cell transplant. The receptors here all came from a male patient between 2 and 10 years old who had a stem cell transplant for chronic granulomatous disease, so the T cells may come from the graft donor.

This clonotype was counted at least ten times. The V call is TRBV6-5, the J call TRBJ2-2; 11 positions match TRBD2. The germline V gene encodes CDR1 MNHEY and CDR2 SVGAGI. J lost 1 base, V lost 2 bases, and 6 bases had no gene match. The CDR3 spans 18 residues. The CDR3 nucleotides read TGTGCCAGCAGTTACACCTTGCTAGCGGGGGGGAACACCGGGGAGCTGTTTTTT. It codes for CASSYTLLAGGNTGELFF.

At least ten counts were recorded for this clonotype. The rearrangement links TRBV5-1 to TRBJ1-4; tentatively, D is TRBD1 (5 bases). Deletions cut 1 base from V and 7 bases from J, with 14 bases between. Germline V gives CDR1 SGHRS, CDR2 YFSETQ. The CDR3 is 15 residues long. CDR3 in amino acids: CASSLSDQGAEKLFF. The CDR3 DNA is TGCGCCAGCAGCTTGTCGGATCAGGGTGCTGAAAAACTGTTTTTT.

In its sample, this clonotype was seen many times. The chain carries TRBV29-1 and TRBJ1-1; D uncertain. With 7 bases removed from V and 6 bases from J, the gap between germline ends came to 15 bases. This CDR3 spans 12 amino acids. Germline CDR1 reads SQVTM; CDR2 reads ANQGSEA. The CDR3 spells CSGTGPAPEAFF. CDR3 bases: TGCAGCGGAACTGGACCCGCACCTGAAGCTTTCTTT.

This clonotype showed up many times. This chain uses TRBV7-9 with TRBJ2-7, with 11 bases identical to TRBD2. Germline V CDR1 and CDR2: SEHNR, FQNEAQ (reference sequence). This CDR3 spans 15 amino acids. V lost 5 bases and J lost 0; bases outside the gene matches: 3. The CDR3 sequence is CASSRTSGFSYEQYF. The DNA for the CDR3 is TGTGCCAGCAGCCGGACTAGCGGGTTCTCCTACGAGCAGTACTTC. The full variable domain, its missing parts supplied by reference TRBV7-9 and TRBJ2-7, is DTGVSQNPRHKITKRGQNVTFRCDPISEHNRLYWYRQTLGQGPEFLTYFQNEAQLEKSRLLSDRFSAERPKGSFSTLEIQRTEQGDSAMYLCASSRTSGFSYEQYFGPGTRLTVT.

This clonotype was seen repeatedly, ten times or more. The chain joins TRBV7-6 to TRBJ2-7, with D unclear. CDR1 SGHVS and CDR2 FNYEAQ come from the germline V gene. V lost 1 base, J lost 7 bases, and 17 bases lay in between. The CDR3 extends over 15 amino acids. CDR3 nucleotides: TGTGCCAGCAGCTTAGATATAGGCAGGCTGGGTGAGCAGTACTTC. This gives the protein CASSLDIGRLGEQYF. The complete variable domain, with remaining parts taken from reference TRBV7-6 and TRBJ2-7, reads GAGVSQSPRYKVTKRGQDVALRCDPISGHVSLYWYRQALGQGPEFLTYFNYEAQQDKSGLPNDRFSAERPEGSISTLTIQRTEQRDSAMYRCASSLDIGRLGEQYFGPGTRLTVT.

Concerning this clonotype itself: A much larger clone lies a single base off, so this may be a read error. The chain uses TRBV7-8 and TRBJ1-4; 10 bases line up with TRBD1. The CDR3 length is 15 residues. V shed 3 bases, J shed 11 bases, and the junction held 9 bases outside the gene matches. Germline CDR1 reads SGHVS; CDR2 reads FQNEAQ. The DNA of the CDR3 is TGTGCCAGCAGCTTGACAGGGGGCTTTAGTGACAAACTGTTTTTT. This codes for CASSLTGGFSDKLFF.

This clonotype was counted many times. V is TRBV6-2 or TRBV6-3 and J is TRBJ1-6; no definite D call. Germline V gene lookup returns CDR1 MNHEY and CDR2 SVGEGT. The CDR3 runs 16 residues. V lost 4 bases, J lost 0 bases, and 10 bases lay in between. The CDR3, as DNA: TGTGCCAGCAGTTCTTCTGGATTCTCCTATAATTCACCCCTCCACTTT. Translation gives CASSSSGFSYNSPLHF.

This clonotype appeared many times. The chain couples TRBV13 to TRBJ1-1, with a weak D call TRBD1 (5 bases). CDR1 is PRHDT, CDR2 FYEKMQ, per germline (reference sequence). This CDR3 is 18 amino acids long. Trimming removed 4 bases at V and 3 bases at J, with 24 bases between. The CDR3 DNA follows: TGTGCCAGCAGCTCGACGACGACCCGGGGCTTCGCGTACACTGAAGCTTTCTTT. Its translation is CASSSTTTRGFAYTEAFF. The variable domain in full, completed from reference TRBV13 and TRBJ1-1, reads AAGVIQSPRHLIKEKRETATLKCYPIPRHDTVYWYQQGPGQDPQFLISFYEKMQSDKGSIPDRFSAQQFSDYHSELNMSSLELGDSALYFCASSSTTTRGFAYTEAFFGQGTRLTVV.

This clonotype was detected ten times or more. V and J are TRBV7-9 and TRBJ2-2; D possibly corresponds to TRBD1 (5 bases). The CDR3 runs to 12 residues. Trimming took 8 bases from V and 7 from J, leaving 11 bases between them. Germline V CDR1 and CDR2: SEHNR, FQNEAQ (reference sequence). The CDR3 DNA reads TGTGCCAGCCCAGGGAAGAGCGGGGAGCTGTTTTTT. It specifies CASPGKSGELFF.

This sequence joins TRBV14 and TRBJ2-7, with TRBD2 identical over 9 bases. Trimming cost V 7 bases and J 4 bases; bases outside gene matches: 5. CDR3 length: 13 amino acids. Germline CDR1 SGHDN, CDR2 FVKESK. CDR3: CASTETSGYEQYF. In DNA form, the CDR3 reads TGTGCCAGCACCGAGACTAGCGGTTACGAGCAGTACTTC.

This clonotype was picked up many times. The rearrangement joins TRBV12-3 or TRBV12-4 to TRBJ2-5; 7 bases align to TRBD2. V was clipped by 2 bases and J by 2 bases; unmatched bases: 8. The length of the CDR3 is 16 residues. CDR3 coding DNA: TGTGCCAGCAGTTTAACTCTAGCGGAAAGACAAGAGACCCAGTACTTC. Its translation is CASSLTLAERQETQYF.

This clonotype showed up many times. This chain uses TRBV15 with TRBJ2-7; 9 positions match TRBD2. Trimming took 0 bases from V and 4 from J; bases not matched to a gene: 7. From germline, CDR1 is LNHNV and CDR2 YYDKDF (reference sequence). CDR3 size: 16 residues. Here the CDR3 reads CATSRDLTSGPYEQYF. CDR3 sequence (DNA): TGTGCCACCAGCAGAGATCTGACTAGCGGCCCATACGAGCAGTACTTC.

This clonotype has at least ten counts. V and J are TRBV5-4 and TRBJ2-1, with D possibly being TRBD2 (5 bases). Trimming pared 5 bases from V and 0 bases from J, leaving 12 bases between. The germline V gene has CDR1 SGHNT and CDR2 YYREEE (reference sequence). CDR3 size: 15 residues. Here the CDR3 DNA reads TGTGCCAGCAGATCATGGAGGAGCTCCTACAATGAGCAGTTCTTC. It specifies CASRSWRSSYNEQFF.

This clonotype was recorded at least ten times. The chain carries TRBV20-1 and TRBJ1-1; no clear D. Trimming left V 5 bases short and J 6 bases short, with 16 bases between. Germline assignment: CDR1 DFQATT and CDR2 SNEGSKA (reference sequence). The CDR3 is made up of 13 amino acids. The CDR3 nucleotides read TGCAGTGCTTCTAGGGCCTCGGGCTCTGAAGCTTTCTTT. This gives the protein CSASRASGSEAFF.

Many counts were recorded for this clonotype. The chain couples TRBV7-8 to TRBJ2-3, with 9 bases fitting TRBD2. V shed 5 bases, J shed 0 bases, and the junction held 15 bases outside the gene matches. This CDR3 has 19 residues. Germline V CDR1 and CDR2: SGHVS, FQNEAQ. CDR3 protein: CASSLGLAGIRTSTDTQYF. The CDR3 DNA sequence: TGTGCCAGCAGCCTGGGGCTAGCGGGGATTCGTACTAGCACAGATACGCAGTATTTT.

This clonotype was observed many times. This chain links TRBV5-1 with TRBJ2-4; TRBD1 matches at 9 bases. Looked up from germline, CDR1 is SGHRS and CDR2 is YFSETQ. The CDR3 loop spans 14 amino acids. The V segment lost 3 bases and the J segment 9 bases; nucleotides outside the gene matches: 7. The CDR3 bases are TGCGCCAGCAGCTACGACAGGGGGGGTAGCATTCAGTACTTC. Translated: CASSYDRGGSIQYF.

This clonotype was seen only a few times. A much larger clone is a single base away; this may be a read error. The chain uses TRBV12-3 or TRBV12-4 and TRBJ1-1, with 9 bases matching TRBD1. This CDR3 has 15 amino acids. The CDR3 loop is CAGSVQTGGNTEAFF. Written as DNA, the CDR3 is TGTGCCGGCAGTGTACAGACAGGGGGGAACACTGAAGCTTTCTTT.